What follows are 23 T cell receptor beta chains derived from one specimen sequenced in a study of T cells after yellow fever vaccination. TCRdb processed the 5' RACE reads anew with MiXCR; each CDR3 protein has one entry. The table includes approximately 300,000 distinct CDR3 sequences, over 8.5% detected once. Sample: CD4+ T cells sorted from PBMCs, taken 45 days after the yellow fever booster vaccination. These TCRs come from a man younger than 35 who received the YFV17D yellow fever vaccine.

This clonotype was observed many times. This chain uses TRBV5-1 with TRBJ2-6; unclear D gene. V was trimmed by 3 bases and J by 1 base, leaving 5 bases between them. Germline V gene data show CDR1 as SGHRS and CDR2 as YFSETQ. This CDR3 is built from 14 residues. The CDR3 region has the DNA TGCGCCAGCAGCTGGGGTTCTGGGGCCAACGTCCTGACTTTC. It encodes CASSWGSGANVLTF.

This clonotype was seen just once. Possible read error: a much larger clone is one base away. The CDR3 DNA follows: TGCTGCGTTGGTGTAAGGGGGCAGCCCCAGCATTTT. Residues: CCVGVRGQPQHF. This sequence joins TRBV29-1 and TRBJ1-5, with D possibly matching TRBD1 (6 bases). The germline gives CDR1 SQVTM, CDR2 ANQGSEA. This CDR3 contains 12 residues.

This clonotype was counted ten times or more. The chain employs TRBV14 and TRBJ1-1; no firm D call. This CDR3 region has 18 residues. The germline V gene encodes CDR1 SGHDN and CDR2 FVKESK. V shed 1 base and J shed 1 base, with 19 bases lying between them. DNA for the CDR3: TGTGCCAGCAGCCAAGTGCGGTGGAGGGTTCTCTCGAACACTGAAGCTTTCTTT. Translation gives CASSQVRWRVLSNTEAFF.

There are a few counts of this clonotype. CDR3 sequence reads: CASRVDLANNEQFF. The CDR3, as DNA: TGTGCCAGCAGGGTAGATTTAGCTAACAATGAGCAGTTCTTC. The V gene is TRBV28, the J gene TRBJ2-1; D unresolved. Germline CDR1 is MDHEN and CDR2 is SYDVKM. V was trimmed by 6 bases and J by 5 bases, leaving 14 bases between them. CDR3 length equals 14 residues.

This clonotype showed up just a few times. The chain uses TRBV27 and TRBJ1-1, with D hard to call. Germline values: CDR1 MNHEY, CDR2 SMNVEV (reference sequence). The CDR3 has 14 amino acids. V was clipped by 8 bases and J by 6 bases, with 19 bases between them. CDR3 region: CASSQSDGRAEAFF. The CDR3 DNA reads as TGTGCCAGCTCCCAATCCGATGGGCGCGCTGAAGCTTTCTTT.

This clonotype was counted a few times. The genes are TRBV4-3 and TRBJ2-5; D gene unclear. CDR1 and CDR2 (germline): LGHNA, YSLEER. The ends were cut back, 4 bases at V and 2 bases at J, with 14 bases in the middle. This CDR3 contains 15 residues. The CDR3 loop reads CASSLTSGQQETQYF. The CDR3, as DNA: TGCGCCAGCAGCCTAACTTCCGGTCAGCAAGAGACCCAGTACTTC.

The rearrangement links TRBV6-2 or TRBV6-3 to TRBJ2-2, with 7 bases identical to TRBD2. Germline CDR1 MNHEY, CDR2 SVGEGT. Unmatched junction bases numbered 4, after V lost 2 bases and J lost 7 bases. This CDR3 has 14 residues. The CDR3 is CASSYLRTSGELFF. Written as DNA, the CDR3 is TGTGCCAGCAGTTACCTTCGGACTAGCGGGGAGCTGTTTTTT.

The rearrangement uses TRBV7-8 and TRBJ2-1; D is uncertain. Trimming removed 5 bases at V and 9 bases at J, with 11 bases between. CDR1 is SGHVS, CDR2 FQNEAQ, per germline. This CDR3 is built from 12 residues. CDR3: CASSPVWVEQFF. The CDR3 nucleotides read TGTGCCAGCAGCCCCGTCTGGGTTGAGCAGTTCTTC. Based on the CDR3 plus reference TRBV7-8 and TRBJ2-1, the full variable domain is GAGVSQSPRYKVAKRGQDVALRCDPISGHVSLFWYQQALGQGPEFLTYFQNEAQLDKSGLPSDRFFAERPEGSVSTLKIQRTQQEDSAVYLCASSPVWVEQFFGPGTRLTVL.

This clonotype was detected many times. The chain employs TRBV14 and TRBJ1-4; perhaps TRBD1 as D (5 bases). CDR1 and CDR2 from the germline V gene are SGHDN and FVKESK. V was trimmed by 4 bases and J by 10 bases, leaving 13 bases between them. This CDR3 spans 13 amino acids. CDR3: CASSPTVTGKLFF. The DNA for the CDR3 is TGTGCCAGCAGCCCGACAGTTACCGGAAAACTGTTTTTT.

This clonotype has more than one count but fewer than ten. CDR3: CAWNREGPHEQFF. CDR3 DNA: TGTGCCTGGAACAGGGAAGGCCCCCATGAGCAGTTCTTC. The chain carries TRBV30 and TRBJ2-1; D may be TRBD1 (6 bases). Germline CDR1 reads GTSNPN; CDR2 reads SVGIG (reference sequence). V lost 4 bases to trimming and J lost 8 bases, with 15 bases between them. The CDR3 is 13 amino acids.

J is TRBJ2-3 and V is TRBV7-2; D is undetermined. CDR3 size: 13 residues. The V gene lost 2 bases and the J gene lost 4 bases, with 7 bases spanning the gap. The germline V gene has CDR1 SGHTA and CDR2 FQGNSA. This CDR3 reads CASSLSPADTQYF. CDR3 DNA: TGTGCCAGCAGCTTATCACCAGCAGATACGCAGTATTTT.

The gene calls are TRBV2 and TRBJ1-5; 8 nucleotides align to TRBD1. V lost 6 bases and J lost 0; bases outside the gene matches: 10. Per germline, CDR1 SNHLY and CDR2 FYNNEI. This CDR3 region has 17 residues. The CDR3 loop reads CASSPGQDSYSNQPQHF. CDR3 bases: TGTGCCAGCAGCCCGGGACAGGACTCTTATAGCAATCAGCCCCAGCATTTT.

The V gene is TRBV12-3 or TRBV12-4, the J gene TRBJ2-3; possibly TRBD1 for D (6 bases). The CDR3 totals 15 residues. V was shortened by 5 bases and J by 4 bases, with 16 bases between the two germline ends. CDR3 region: CASSLQGGGPDTQYF. CDR3 DNA sequence: TGTGCCAGCAGTCTACAGGGTGGGGGACCAGATACGCAGTATTTT.

This clonotype has a single count. The chain links TRBV27 to TRBJ2-3, with TRBD1 as a possible D gene (5 bases). The ends were cut back, 2 bases at V and 6 bases at J, with 18 bases in the middle. Looked up from germline, CDR1 is MNHEY and CDR2 is SMNVEV (reference sequence). The CDR3 has 16 residues. CDR3 in amino acids: CASSLRSVRDPDTQYF. In DNA, the CDR3 is TGTGCCAGCAGTTTAAGGTCCGTCAGGGATCCCGATACGCAGTATTTT.

The chain couples TRBV7-9 to TRBJ1-2; D ambiguous. Germline values: CDR1 SEHNR, CDR2 FQNEAQ (reference sequence). The CDR3 is 14 residues long. V was cut by 4 bases and J by 8 bases, with 17 bases left in between. CDR3 nucleotides: TGTGCCAGCAGCTCCCGGACGGCCCAACCGGGCTACACCTTC. Translation: CASSSRTAQPGYTF.

This clonotype turned up a few times. This chain joins TRBV2 and TRBJ2-3, with no clear D. The CDR3 sequence is 15 residues long. CDR1 SNHLY and CDR2 FYNNEI come from the germline V gene. Trimming removed 3 bases from V and 4 bases from J, with 14 bases in between. The CDR3: CASSDGSRTSDTQYF. The CDR3 region has the DNA TGTGCCAGCAGTGACGGGTCCCGGACGTCAGATACGCAGTATTTT.

Only a few counts were recorded for this clonotype. The rearrangement links TRBV6-5 to TRBJ1-6, with a possible D match to TRBD1 (5 bases). This CDR3 is 16 amino acids long. The germline V and J ends were trimmed by 2 bases and 0 bases, with 8 bases remaining between them. Looked up from germline, CDR1 is MNHEY and CDR2 is SVGAGI. CDR3 bases: TGTGCCAGCAGTTACGGGGGACTCTCCTATAATTCACCCCTCCACTTT. The encoded protein is CASSYGGLSYNSPLHF.

This sequence joins TRBV23-1 and TRBJ2-7; D ambiguous. TRBV23-1 is treated as an ORF (open reading frame) with a function not yet certain. This CDR3 region has 15 residues. Trimming took off 0 bases at V and 3 bases at J, with 12 bases between the two ends. CDR3 residues: CASSQSASIHYEQYF. The CDR3 DNA is TGCGCCAGCAGTCAATCGGCGTCGATACACTACGAGCAGTACTTC.

The J gene is TRBJ2-1, the V gene TRBV2; D gene ambiguous. Germline V gene sequence: CDR1 SNHLY, CDR2 FYNNEI. The CDR3 loop spans 13 amino acids. V lost 2 bases and J 15 bases, leaving 17 bases between the germline ends. The CDR3 reads CASSETRVQVPFF. DNA for the CDR3: TGTGCCAGCAGTGAAACGCGTGTGCAGGTGCCGTTCTTC.

This chain joins TRBV5-4 and TRBJ1-2; no firm D call. From germline, CDR1 is SGHNT and CDR2 YYREEE (reference sequence). There are 15 residues in the CDR3. V was shortened by 4 bases and J by 8 bases, with 21 bases between the two germline ends. The CDR3 nucleotides are TGTGCCAGCAGCCCCCCCGAGTTTGGAGGGTACGGCTACACCTTC. Translating it yields CASSPPEFGGYGYTF.

This sequence joins TRBV5-1 and TRBJ1-5, with 8 bases fitting TRBD1. The CDR3 length is 14 residues. Germline lookup yields CDR1 SGHRS and CDR2 YFSETQ. Unmatched junction bases numbered 6, after V lost 4 bases and J lost 6 bases. The CDR3 reads CASSPGTGLQPQHF. In DNA form, the CDR3 reads TGCGCCAGCAGCCCCGGGACAGGACTTCAGCCCCAGCATTTT.

This chain links TRBV2 with TRBJ1-5; no clear D gene. This CDR3 comprises 14 residues. Per germline, CDR1 SNHLY and CDR2 FYNNEI. Trimming cost V 7 bases and J 2 bases, with 12 bases left between them. The CDR3 nucleotides are TGTGCCAGCAAAATTGGTGGGGGCAATCAGCCCCAGCATTTT. Its translation is CASKIGGGNQPQHF.

This clonotype turned up a few times. The CDR3 region is CAISVQGGNGYTF. The CDR3 bases are TGTGCCATCAGTGTACAAGGGGGAAACGGCTACACCTTC. The V call is TRBV10-3, the J call TRBJ1-2; perhaps TRBD1 as D (6 bases). Germline-derived CDR1 and CDR2 are ENHRY and SYGVKD. This CDR3 has 13 amino acids. Trimming shortened V by 4 bases and J by 8 bases, and 14 bases separated the two germline ends.